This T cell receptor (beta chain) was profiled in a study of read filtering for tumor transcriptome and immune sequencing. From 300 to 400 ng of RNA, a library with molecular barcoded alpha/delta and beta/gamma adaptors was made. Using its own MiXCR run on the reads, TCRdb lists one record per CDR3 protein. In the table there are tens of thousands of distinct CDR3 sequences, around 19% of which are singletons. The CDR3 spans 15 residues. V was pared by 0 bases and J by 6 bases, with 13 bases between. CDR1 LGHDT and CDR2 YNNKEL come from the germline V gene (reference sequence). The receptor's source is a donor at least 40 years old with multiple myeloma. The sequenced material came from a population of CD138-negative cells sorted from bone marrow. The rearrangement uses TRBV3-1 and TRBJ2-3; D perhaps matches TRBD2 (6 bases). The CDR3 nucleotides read TGTGCCAGCAGCCAAGAGGCTGGGACTGCGGATACGCAGTATTTT. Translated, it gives CASSQEAGTADTQYF.